The T cell receptor beta chain described here comes from a study of response to subunit inactivated influenza vaccine. TCRdb itself ran the RT-PCR reads through MiXCR, one entry per CDR3 protein. The sample lists 650,000 to 800,000 distinct CDR3 sequences; approximately 15% were seen once. CDR3 size: 17 residues. The ends were cut back, 1 base at V and 4 bases at J, with 19 bases in the middle. CDR1 is SGHVS, CDR2 FQNEAQ, per germline. Concerning this clonotype itself: What it binds is not known.

Whole-study results and caveats: Every seasonal influenza vaccination brings in few new T cells, the authors suggested.

The material was PBMCs from blood, obtained roughly 2 weeks before vaccination. This sequence originates from a man aged 50-60 years who received an inactivated influenza vaccine. V gene TRBV7-8 combines with J gene TRBJ2-5; either TRBD1 or TRBD2 may supply D (6 bases each). As DNA, the CDR3 is TGTGCCAGCAGCTTAGTCCCTATAGGAGGGGGTGGAGAGACCCAGTACTTC. It yields the protein CASSLVPIGGGGETQYF.